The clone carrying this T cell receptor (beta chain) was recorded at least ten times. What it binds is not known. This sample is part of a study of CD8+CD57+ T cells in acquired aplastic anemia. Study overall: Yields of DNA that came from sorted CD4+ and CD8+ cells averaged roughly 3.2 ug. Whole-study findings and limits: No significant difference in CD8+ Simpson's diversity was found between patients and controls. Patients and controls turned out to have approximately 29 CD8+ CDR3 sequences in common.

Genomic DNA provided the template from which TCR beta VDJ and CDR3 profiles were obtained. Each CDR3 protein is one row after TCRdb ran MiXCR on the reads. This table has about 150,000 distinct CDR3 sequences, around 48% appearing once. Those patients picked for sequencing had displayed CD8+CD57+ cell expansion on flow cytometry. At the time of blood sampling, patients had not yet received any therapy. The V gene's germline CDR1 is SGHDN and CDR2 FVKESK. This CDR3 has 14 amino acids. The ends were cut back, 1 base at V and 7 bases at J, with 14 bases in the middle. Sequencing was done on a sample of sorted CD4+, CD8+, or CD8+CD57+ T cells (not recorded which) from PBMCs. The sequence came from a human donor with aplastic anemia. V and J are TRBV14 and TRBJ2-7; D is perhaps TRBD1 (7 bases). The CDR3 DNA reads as TGTGCCAGCAGCCAAGGGACAGGCGGGACTGAGCAGTACTTC. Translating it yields CASSQGTGGTEQYF.